The 8 T cell receptor beta chains given below trace back to one sample, sequenced in a study of blood T cell repertoires in COVID-19. Libraries were prepared by immunoSEQ multiplex PCR; TCRdb keeps only in-frame clonotypes and omits some of them. The sample has about 210,000 clones; roughly 80% are singletons. The specimen was peripheral blood. All receptors come from an elderly woman with COVID-19, enrolled during active disease.

The chain is built from TRBV4-1 and TRBJ2-5, with 7 bases lining up with TRBD1. This CDR3 has 16 amino acids. Trimming cost V 0 bases and J 5 bases; bases outside gene matches: 9. Germline values: CDR1 MGHRA, CDR2 YSYEKL. CDR3: CASSQDLRGQGETQYF. The CDR3 DNA sequence: TGCGCCAGCAGCCAAGACCTAAGGGGGCAGGGGGAGACCCAGTACTTC.

The chain has TRBV5-1 and TRBJ2-2; a weak D match, TRBD2 (5 bases). Looked up from germline, CDR1 is SGHRS and CDR2 is YFSETQ. Trimming left V 4 bases short and J 0 bases short, with 13 bases between. This CDR3 region has 16 residues. The CDR3 loop is CASSPGEFTNTGELFF. The DNA for the CDR3 is TGCGCCAGCAGCCCTGGGGAGTTCACGAACACCGGGGAGCTGTTTTTT.

The genes are TRBV6-5 and TRBJ1-5; unclear D gene. Germline values: CDR1 MNHEY, CDR2 SVGAGI. There are 14 residues in the CDR3. The V gene lost 11 bases and the J gene lost 0 bases, with 14 bases spanning the gap. CDR3 nucleotide sequence: TGTGCCGGAGCCCGAACGAATAGCAATCAGCCCCAGCATTTT. Translated: CAGARTNSNQPQHF.

This chain links TRBV5-1 with TRBJ2-1; maybe TRBD1 (6 bases). V lost 8 bases to trimming and J lost 7 bases, with 10 bases between them. CDR1 is SGHRS and CDR2 is YFSETQ in the germline V gene. This CDR3 region has 11 residues. CDR3: CASYRENEQFF. The DNA for the CDR3 is TGCGCCAGTTACAGGGAAAATGAGCAGTTCTTC.

CDR3 nucleotide sequence: TGCGCCAGCAGCTTGCTGGCAGGCTATGGAGAGACCCAGTACTTC. Its translation is CASSLLAGYGETQYF. V is TRBV5-1 and J is TRBJ2-5; D gene ambiguous. The V end was cut by 1 base, the J end by 4 bases, with 14 bases between. Germline V gives CDR1 SGHRS, CDR2 YFSETQ. CDR3 length: 15 residues.

This clone has a single count. The chain combines TRBV19 with TRBJ2-3; possible D gene TRBD2, 6 bases. The V gene lost 5 bases and the J gene lost 0 bases, with 9 bases spanning the gap. The germline V gene has CDR1 LNHDA and CDR2 SQIVND (reference sequence). This CDR3 comprises 14 residues. As DNA, the CDR3 is TGTGCCAGTAGTTCGGGGACTAGCACAGATACGCAGTATTTT. Translating it yields CASSSGTSTDTQYF.

This chain uses TRBV7-2 with TRBJ1-1; D is unclear. The CDR3 extends over 14 amino acids. The germline gives CDR1 SGHTA, CDR2 FQGNSA. V lost 0 bases, J lost 0 bases, and 5 bases lay in between. CDR3 region: CASSLAGLNTEAFF. The CDR3 DNA reads as TGTGCCAGCAGCTTAGCTGGGCTGAACACTGAAGCTTTCTTT.

There are a few counts of this clone. The J gene is TRBJ2-7, the V gene TRBV6-2 or TRBV6-3; D perhaps matches TRBD1 (9 bases). Germline CDR1 and CDR2: MNHEY and SVGEGT. There are 15 residues in the CDR3. With 5 bases removed from V and 7 bases from J, the gap between germline ends came to 21 bases. Here the CDR3 DNA reads TGTGCCAGCAGTCTCCAGGGACAGGGACTAGGGGAGCAGTACTTC. It specifies CASSLQGQGLGEQYF.